Shown below are 30 T cell receptor beta chains from a single sample sequenced in a study of CD8 T cells in Susac syndrome. The authors reverse transcribed about 0.45 to 1 ug RNA with random hexamers. TCRdb reanalysed the immunoSEQ multiplex PCR reads using MiXCR and keeps one entry per CDR3 protein. The sample carries 80,000 or so distinct CDR3 sequences, roughly 96% recorded once. Sequencing was done on a sample of CD8+ T cells from PBMCs. The receptors stem from a human donor with Susac syndrome.

This chain connects TRBV29-1 to TRBJ2-2; 7 nucleotides match TRBD2. Losses at the gene ends were 7 bases for V and 1 base for J; bases not matched to a gene: 6. CDR3 size: 14 residues. Per germline, CDR1 SQVTM and CDR2 ANQGSEA. CDR3 sequence: CSAAGGLNTGELFF. CDR3 DNA: TGCAGCGCTGCCGGGGGGTTGAACACCGGGGAGCTGTTTTTT.

The chain has TRBV20-1 and TRBJ1-2, with D unresolved. The CDR3 spans 15 residues. V gave up 0 bases and J gave up 5 bases, with 16 bases separating them. Germline loops: CDR1 DFQATT, CDR2 SNEGSKA (reference sequence). This CDR3 reads CSARDWAGDPYGYTF. The CDR3 DNA sequence: TGCAGTGCTAGAGATTGGGCAGGAGATCCTTATGGCTACACCTTC.

CDR3 region: CASSLLATNNEQFF. In nucleotides, the CDR3 is TGTGCCAGCAGTTTACTAGCAACCAACAATGAGCAGTTCTTC. The rearrangement uses TRBV28 and TRBJ2-1, with D possibly matching TRBD2 (5 bases). Trimming took off 2 bases at V and 5 bases at J, with 10 bases between the two ends. The CDR3 has 14 residues. Per germline, CDR1 MDHEN and CDR2 SYDVKM.

The rearrangement links TRBV24-1 to TRBJ1-2; D ambiguous. The CDR3 is 12 residues long. Trimming cost V 2 bases and J 6 bases, with 6 bases left between them. Germline CDR1 and CDR2: KGHDR and SFDVKD. The CDR3 protein is CATSDYEDGYTF. The DNA of the CDR3 is TGTGCCACCAGTGATTATGAGGATGGCTACACCTTC.

The chain combines TRBV12-3 or TRBV12-4 with TRBJ2-3; the D is unclear. The CDR3 has 19 amino acids. The ends were cut back, 5 bases at V and 0 bases at J, with 24 bases in the middle. This CDR3 reads CASSDQEWAAPSSTDTQYF. CDR3 DNA sequence: TGTGCCAGCAGTGACCAAGAGTGGGCAGCCCCCTCTAGCACAGATACGCAGTATTTT.

This clonotype came up once. The chain joins TRBV20-1 to TRBJ2-3; D unclear. This CDR3 is built from 12 residues. Germline values: CDR1 DFQATT, CDR2 SNEGSKA (reference sequence). Trimming left V 0 bases short and J 4 bases short, with 5 bases between. CDR3 protein: CSARDGPDTQYF. The CDR3 coding sequence is TGCAGTGCTAGAGATGGGCCAGATACGCAGTATTTT.

This clonotype was seen a few times. The CDR3 region is CSVVLPGAYEQYF. For the CDR3, the DNA is TGCAGCGTTGTGCTCCCGGGGGCCTACGAGCAGTACTTC. The chain is built from TRBV29-1 and TRBJ2-7, with D possibly being TRBD2 (6 bases). Trimming shortened V by 4 bases and J by 2 bases, and 12 bases separated the two germline ends. The length of the CDR3 is 13 residues. Germline CDR1 reads SQVTM; CDR2 reads ANQGSEA.

The rearrangement links TRBV6-2 or TRBV6-3 to TRBJ2-7; D is ambiguous. Germline V gene lookup returns CDR1 MNHEY and CDR2 SVGEGT. Trimming cost V 0 bases and J 6 bases, with 15 bases left between them. The CDR3 runs to 15 residues. CDR3 coding DNA: TGTGCCAGCAGTTACTCAGGCCCACCTTCGGCCGAGCAGTACTTC. Translating it yields CASSYSGPPSAEQYF.

The chain uses TRBV29-1 and TRBJ2-1; D not resolved. The germline V gene encodes CDR1 SQVTM and CDR2 ANQGSEA. V lost 5 bases, J lost 6 bases, and 5 bases lay in between. The CDR3 contains 10 residues. This CDR3 reads CSVSVNEQFF. CDR3 in DNA: TGCAGCGTTTCCGTCAATGAGCAGTTCTTC.

V usage is TRBV5-4 and J usage is TRBJ1-2; D remains ambiguous. This CDR3 spans 11 amino acids. V was cut by 3 bases and J by 8 bases, with 8 bases left in between. Looked up from germline, CDR1 is SGHNT and CDR2 is YYREEE (reference sequence). The CDR3 DNA reads TGTGCCAGCAGCTCTGACGAGGGCTACACCTTC. Translating gives CASSSDEGYTF.

V usage is TRBV24-1 and J usage is TRBJ2-3, with 10 bases fitting TRBD1. V was clipped by 3 bases and J by 1 base; unmatched bases: 6. CDR3 length: 17 residues. Germline V gene lookup returns CDR1 KGHDR and CDR2 SFDVKD. The chain's CDR3 is CATSDPGTGDGTDTQYF. CDR3 coding DNA: TGTGCCACCAGTGATCCGGGGACAGGGGATGGCACAGATACGCAGTATTTT.

This rearrangement joins TRBV5-5 to TRBJ2-1; 10 bases agree with TRBD2. The V segment lost 5 bases and the J segment 8 bases; nucleotides outside the gene matches: 10. CDR1 SGHKS and CDR2 YYEKEE come from the germline V gene (reference sequence). The CDR3 has 15 amino acids. In nucleotides, the CDR3 is TGTGCCAGCAGACTGCTAGCGGGGGCAATATATGAGCAGTTCTTC. Protein: CASRLLAGAIYEQFF.

The J gene is TRBJ2-3, the V gene TRBV28, with D possibly called TRBD1 or TRBD2 (5 bases each). The CDR3 totals 16 residues. The V end lost 4 bases, the J end lost 0 bases, and 14 bases lay between the germline ends. Germline lookup yields CDR1 MDHEN and CDR2 SYDVKM. The CDR3 DNA reads TGTGCCAGCAGTTCCTTGGGGGTTAGTAGCACAGATACGCAGTATTTT. Amino acid sequence: CASSSLGVSSTDTQYF.

The genes are TRBV27 and TRBJ1-1, with D perhaps matching TRBD1 (6 bases). With 7 bases removed from V and 5 bases from J, the gap between germline ends came to 11 bases. The CDR3 loop spans 12 amino acids. CDR1 is MNHEY and CDR2 is SMNVEV in the germline V gene (reference sequence). The CDR3 DNA sequence: TGTGCCAGCATAAAAGGGGGAACTGAAGCTTTCTTT. Translated, it gives CASIKGGTEAFF.

The rearrangement links TRBV12-3 or TRBV12-4 to TRBJ2-7, with 7 bases aligning to TRBD1. The length of the CDR3 is 15 residues. V shed 6 bases, J shed 2 bases, and the junction held 10 bases outside the gene matches. The CDR3 spells CASSPPAGQAYEQYF. In DNA form, the CDR3 reads TGTGCCAGCAGCCCCCCCGCCGGACAGGCCTACGAGCAGTACTTC.

V usage is TRBV7-9 and J usage is TRBJ2-7; 8 bases are a match to TRBD1. V lost 5 bases and J lost 5; bases outside the gene matches: 11. This CDR3 spans 15 amino acids. Germline CDR1 is SEHNR and CDR2 is FQNEAQ (reference sequence). CDR3 in DNA: TGTGCCAGCAGCCCCCTACGGACAGGGCGGGACGAGCAGTACTTC. Translating it yields CASSPLRTGRDEQYF.

The chain carries TRBV20-1 and TRBJ2-1; no firm D call. V shed 0 bases and J shed 6 bases, with 9 bases lying between them. CDR3 size: 13 residues. Germline V gene lookup returns CDR1 DFQATT and CDR2 SNEGSKA (reference sequence). The DNA of the CDR3 is TGCAGTGCTAGAGACCCACCCGGCAATGAGCAGTTCTTC. Translation: CSARDPPGNEQFF.

This chain uses TRBV19 with TRBJ1-1; D not resolved. This CDR3 comprises 14 residues. The germline CDR1 and CDR2 sequences are LNHDA and SQIVND (reference sequence). Trimming pared 3 bases from V and 2 bases from J, leaving 10 bases between. The CDR3: CASSIRAGNTEAFF. CDR3 nucleotide sequence: TGTGCCAGTAGTATCCGTGCGGGTAACACTGAAGCTTTCTTT.

The chain employs TRBV29-1 and TRBJ2-1, with D unclear. From germline, CDR1 is SQVTM and CDR2 ANQGSEA. V dropped 4 bases and J dropped 2 bases, with 9 bases sitting between them. The CDR3 length is 13 residues. CDR3 loop: CSVVMAAYNEQFF. The CDR3, as DNA: TGCAGCGTTGTGATGGCAGCCTACAATGAGCAGTTCTTC.

V is TRBV7-9 and J is TRBJ2-5; D is unclear. The V end lost 3 bases, the J end lost 4 bases, and 18 bases lay between the germline ends. The CDR3 length is 16 residues. Germline V gene data show CDR1 as SEHNR and CDR2 as FQNEAQ (reference sequence). Written as DNA, the CDR3 is TGTGCCAGCAGCTTGATCCGAGAGTCCGGGCGAGAGACCCAGTACTTC. This sequence encodes CASSLIRESGRETQYF.

V and J are TRBV5-6 and TRBJ2-1; D is possibly TRBD1 (6 bases). Germline assignment: CDR1 SGHDT and CDR2 YYEEEE. Trimming pared 0 bases from V and 6 bases from J, leaving 13 bases between. The CDR3 totals 15 residues. The CDR3 spells CASSLGTGSINEQFF. The DNA of the CDR3 is TGTGCCAGCAGCTTGGGAACAGGGTCCATCAATGAGCAGTTCTTC.

The chain's CDR3 is CSVELAGVQNPPYEQYF. The DNA of the CDR3 is TGCAGCGTTGAACTAGCGGGAGTTCAAAACCCCCCCTACGAGCAGTACTTC. The chain joins TRBV29-1 to TRBJ2-7; 10 bases match TRBD2. J lost 2 bases, V lost 2 bases, and 12 bases had no gene match. Germline CDR1 reads SQVTM; CDR2 reads ANQGSEA. The CDR3 runs to 17 residues.

J is TRBJ2-3 and V is TRBV7-9; perhaps TRBD2 as D (6 bases). V gave up 4 bases and J gave up 9 bases, with 14 bases separating them. Germline CDR1 reads SEHNR; CDR2 reads FQNEAQ (reference sequence). The CDR3 covers 13 residues. The CDR3 DNA reads as TGTGCCAGCAGCTCACGGGACTCTTGGACGCAGTATTTT. Protein: CASSSRDSWTQYF.

The V gene is TRBV29-1, the J gene TRBJ1-2, with D uncertain. From germline, CDR1 is SQVTM and CDR2 ANQGSEA. The length of the CDR3 is 12 residues. Deletions cut 1 base from V and 8 bases from J, with 11 bases between. CDR3 loop: CSVEGRSGGYTF. The CDR3 DNA reads TGCAGCGTTGAAGGTCGATCGGGGGGCTACACCTTC.

This CDR3 reads CASVGLEYEQFF. The DNA of the CDR3 is TGTGCCAGTGTGGGACTAGAATATGAGCAGTTCTTC. V is TRBV6-2 or TRBV6-3 and J is TRBJ2-1; 8 bases agree with TRBD2. J was trimmed by 8 bases and V by 9 bases; bases with no gene match: 6. CDR1 and CDR2 from the germline V gene are MNHEY and SVGEGT. The CDR3 loop spans 12 amino acids.

This chain connects TRBV27 to TRBJ2-7; tentatively, D is TRBD1 (6 bases). Trimming pared 7 bases from V and 7 bases from J, leaving 14 bases between. Germline V gene data show CDR1 as MNHEY and CDR2 as SMNVEV (reference sequence). The CDR3 totals 12 residues. CDR3 DNA sequence: TGTGCCAGCACCCCCGGGCAGGGGGAGCAGTACGTC. It translates to CASTPGQGEQYV.

CDR3 sequence (DNA): TGTGCCAGCAGCTTAGCCCCCGGGACACTCGAGACAACTAATGAAAAACTGTTTTTT. Its protein is CASSLAPGTLETTNEKLFF. The chain employs TRBV7-8 and TRBJ1-4, with a weak D call TRBD1 (6 bases). CDR1 and CDR2 from the germline V gene are SGHVS and FQNEAQ. V was trimmed by 0 bases and J by 0 bases, leaving 17 bases between them. There are 19 residues in the CDR3.

The CDR3 here is CASSSPEGRYEQYF. Written as DNA, the CDR3 is TGTGCCAGCAGCTCCCCTGAGGGCCGCTACGAGCAGTACTTC. The V gene is TRBV13, the J gene TRBJ2-7, with TRBD2 as a possible D gene (5 bases). The CDR3 spans 14 residues. The ends were cut back, 4 bases at V and 3 bases at J, with 13 bases in the middle. Germline lookup yields CDR1 PRHDT and CDR2 FYEKMQ (reference sequence).

This chain connects TRBV10-3 to TRBJ1-2, with D possibly matching TRBD1 (5 bases). V was clipped by 5 bases and J by 6 bases, with 10 bases between them. CDR3 length equals 12 residues. CDR1 and CDR2 (germline): ENHRY, SYGVKD. The CDR3 DNA reads as TGTGCCATCAGTACAGGCCGCGATGGCTACACCTTC. This sequence encodes CAISTGRDGYTF.

In this sample, this clonotype turned up once. This sequence joins TRBV24-1 and TRBJ2-3; TRBD2 is a possible D gene (7 bases). Germline V gene lookup returns CDR1 KGHDR and CDR2 SFDVKD. Trimming pared 9 bases from V and 2 bases from J, leaving 20 bases between. This CDR3 contains 16 residues. The CDR3 nucleotides read TGTGCCACCCCGGGCGGGAGTAGGGGGTCCACAGATACGCAGTATTTT. This translates into CATPGGSRGSTDTQYF.